This TCR beta chain was observed in a study of shared clonotypes between healthy human individuals. About the study: Two women and a few men aged 18 to 49 made up the donors. Plates per donor: three CD4 naive, three CD4 memory, two CD8 naive, one CD8 memory.

Using about 190 ng DNA, some 30,000 T cell genomes, the sorted-subset replicate PCRs were run. Assay: immunoSEQ multiplex PCR; the TCRdb copy retains only in-frame clones and omits some. The sample holds roughly 2.1 million clones, about 93% seen once. In the naive CD8 group, cells lacked CD45RO and were positively selected for CCR7, so terminally differentiated effector memory CD45RA+ cells were left out. The CDR3 consists of 11 residues. The V and J ends lost 0 bases and 14 bases respectively, with 9 bases between them. Per the germline V gene, CDR1 is MGHRA and CDR2 is YSYEKL. Input material: naive CD8+ T cells from PBMCs. The V and J genes are TRBV4-1 and TRBJ2-3; D is unclear. The sequence was obtained from a man aged 18 to 30 in good health. Some clones in this sample may be carry-over from other donors' samples. CDR3 region: CASSQDTRAYF. The CDR3 DNA follows: TGCGCCAGCAGCCAAGACACCAGAGCGTATTTT.